This is a list of T cell receptor beta chains from one sample in a study of blood T cell repertoires in COVID-19. Libraries were prepared by immunoSEQ multiplex PCR; TCRdb keeps only in-frame clonotypes and omits some of them. Counted here are 110,000 to 150,000 clones, around nine tenths occurring once; the ten biggest clones make up roughly 1.6%. Specimen: peripheral blood. The receptors here all came from a woman in her forties or fifties with acute or convalescent COVID-19. Both conserved end residues are part of each CDR3. D genes are given only for firm matches. Clone size is given for some rows only: seen once, a few or many times, or a class if the clone is expanded.

CASSLSPTQEGYGYTF	TGTGCCAGCAGCTTGAGTCCGACTCAGGAGGGCTATGGCTACACCTTC	TRBV7-9	NA	NA	TRBJ1-2
CAWSIADGETQYF	TGTGCCTGGAGTATAGCGGACGGAGAGACCCAGTACTTC	TRBV30	NA	NA	TRBJ2-5
CASSLSGSSYNEQFF	TGTGCCAGCAGTTTATCCGGGAGTTCCTACAATGAGCAGTTCTTC	TRBV27	NA	NA	TRBJ2-1
CASSHRRDSQETQYF	TGCGCCAGCAGCCATCGCCGGGACAGCCAAGAGACCCAGTACTTC	TRBV4-1	TRBD1	NA	TRBJ2-5
CASSTTGAPLGYTF	TGTGCCAGTAGTACGACAGGGGCCCCATTGGGCTACACCTTC	TRBV19	TRBD1	NA	TRBJ1-2
CASGSRETAYEQYF	TGTGCCAGCGGCTCCAGGGAAACGGCCTACGAGCAGTACTTC	TRBV28	NA	NA	TRBJ2-7
CASSPWDSTAVREPQHF	TGTGCCAGCTCACCCTGGGACAGCACGGCGGTGAGGGAGCCCCAGCATTTT	TRBV18	TRBD1	few	TRBJ1-5
CASSPFDGPYNEQFF	TGTGCCAGCAGTCCCTTTGATGGCCCCTACAATGAGCAGTTCTTC	TRBV27	NA	NA	TRBJ2-1
CASSRTRDLIQETQYF	TGTGCCAGCAGCAGGACCCGGGACTTAATCCAAGAGACCCAGTACTTC	TRBV11-2	NA	NA	TRBJ2-5
CASSGQGGEQYF	TGTGCCAGCAGCGGACAGGGGGGCGAGCAGTACTTC	TRBV12-3/TRBV12-4	TRBD1	NA	TRBJ2-7
CASSFPGQANYGYTF	TGTGCCAGCAGCTTCCCGGGACAGGCTAACTATGGCTACACCTTC	TRBV6-5	TRBD1	NA	TRBJ1-2
CASSPTGASGANVLTF	TGTGCCAGCAGTCCGACAGGCGCCTCTGGGGCCAACGTCCTGACTTTC	TRBV7-3	NA	once	TRBJ2-6
CASSFPPGTSDTGELFF	TGTGCCAGCAGTTTCCCACCCGGGACTAGCGACACCGGGGAGCTGTTTTTT	TRBV28	TRBD2	NA	TRBJ2-2
CASRGGKTGHNEKLFF	TGTGCCAGCAGAGGTGGTAAGACAGGGCATAATGAAAAACTGTTTTTT	TRBV27	TRBD1	NA	TRBJ1-4
CASRRGGVNYGYTF	TGTGCCAGCAGGAGGGGGGGAGTTAACTATGGCTACACCTTC	TRBV2	NA	NA	TRBJ1-2
CASSPGSWGTDTQYF	TGTGCCAGCAGCCCCGGGTCATGGGGCACAGATACGCAGTATTTT	TRBV7-3	NA	NA	TRBJ2-3
CSASILAEFNEQFF	TGCAGTGCTAGTATCCTAGCGGAGTTCAATGAGCAGTTCTTC	TRBV20-1	TRBD2	NA	TRBJ2-1
CAIERTGGRDTQYF	TGTGCCATCGAGCGGACAGGGGGAAGAGATACGCAGTATTTT	TRBV10-3	TRBD1	once	TRBJ2-3
CASSRENEQFF	TGTGCCAGCAGCAGGGAGAATGAGCAGTTCTTC	TRBV5-4	NA	NA	TRBJ2-1
CASSDTGRVYGYTF	TGTGCCAGCAGTGATACAGGGAGGGTCTATGGCTACACCTTC	TRBV25-1	NA	NA	TRBJ1-2
CASSFLGRGSYEQYF	TGTGCCAGTAGCTTTTTGGGCCGCGGGTCCTACGAGCAGTACTTC	TRBV19	NA	NA	TRBJ2-7
CASRAIGLAGDNEQFF	TGTGCCAGCAGAGCTATTGGACTAGCGGGGGACAATGAGCAGTTCTTC	TRBV9	TRBD2	few	TRBJ2-1
CATWSEQPQHF	TGCGCCACCTGGTCGGAGCAGCCCCAGCATTTT	TRBV23-1	NA	once	TRBJ1-5
CASSPTGGSNQPQHF	TGTGCCAGCAGCCCCACGGGGGGAAGCAATCAGCCCCAGCATTTT	TRBV7-9	NA	NA	TRBJ1-5
CASSYSTGRGQPQHF	TGTGCCAGCAGCTACTCGACAGGGCGAGGTCAGCCCCAGCATTTT	TRBV13	TRBD1	NA	TRBJ1-5
CASSTRDTRTDTQYF	TGTGCCAGCTCAACCCGGGACACCCGCACAGATACGCAGTATTTT	TRBV18	NA	NA	TRBJ2-3
CASSQREQGRGNEQFF	TGTGCCAGCAGCCAAAGGGAGCAGGGCAGGGGCAATGAGCAGTTCTTC	TRBV21-1	NA	once	TRBJ2-1
CASSLSVSGNTIYF	TGTGCCAGCAGCTTAAGCGTCTCTGGAAACACCATATATTTT	TRBV7-9	NA	once	TRBJ1-3
CAISESPQLYEQYF	TGTGCCATCAGTGAGTCCCCCCAGTTGTACGAGCAGTACTTC	TRBV10-3	NA	NA	TRBJ2-7
CAISTGMGYTF	TGTGCCATAAGTACAGGGATGGGCTACACCTTC	TRBV25-1	NA	NA	TRBJ1-2
CASSYRTGLANEKLFF	TGTGCCAGCAGTTACCGCACAGGGCTAGCTAATGAAAAACTGTTTTTT	TRBV6-2/TRBV6-3	NA	NA	TRBJ1-4
CASSQEYQGFKTDTQYF	TGCGCCAGCAGCCAAGAATATCAGGGCTTTAAGACAGATACGCAGTATTTT	TRBV4-1	NA	few	TRBJ2-3
CASNRDDYEQYF	TGTGCCAGCAACAGAGACGACTACGAGCAGTACTTC	TRBV2	NA	NA	TRBJ2-7
CAWTSGAGSNSPLHF	TGTGCCTGGACCTCAGGGGCGGGTAGTAATTCACCCCTCCACTTT	TRBV30	NA	NA	TRBJ1-6
CASSYSTGNGYTF	TGTGCCAGCAGTTACTCGACAGGGAACGGCTACACCTTC	TRBV6-5	TRBD1	NA	TRBJ1-2
CASSSPGTGANVLTF	TGTGCCAGCAGCTCCCCAGGGACTGGGGCCAACGTCCTGACTTTC	TRBV5-4	NA	NA	TRBJ2-6
CASSQAQGAYYEQYF	TGTGCCAGCAGCCAAGCCCAGGGGGCGTACTACGAGCAGTACTTC	TRBV3-1/TRBV3-2	TRBD1	NA	TRBJ2-7
CASSLGYDGDGYTF	TGTGCCAGCAGCTTAGGATACGACGGAGACGGCTACACCTTC	TRBV7-9	NA	few	TRBJ1-2
CASSYRGSSEKLFF	TGTGCCAGCAGCTACAGGGGGTCGTCTGAAAAACTGTTTTTT	TRBV2	TRBD1	once	TRBJ1-4